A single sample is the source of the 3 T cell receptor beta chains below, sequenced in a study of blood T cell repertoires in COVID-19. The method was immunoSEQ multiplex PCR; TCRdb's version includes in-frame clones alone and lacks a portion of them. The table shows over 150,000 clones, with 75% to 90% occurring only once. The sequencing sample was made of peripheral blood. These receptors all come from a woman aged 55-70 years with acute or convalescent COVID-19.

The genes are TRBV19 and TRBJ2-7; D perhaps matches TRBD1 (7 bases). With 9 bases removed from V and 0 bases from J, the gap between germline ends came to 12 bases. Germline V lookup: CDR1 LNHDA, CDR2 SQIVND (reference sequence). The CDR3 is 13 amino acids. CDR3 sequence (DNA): TGTGCCAGCCAGGGGGGAATCTCCTACGAGCAGTACTTC. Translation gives CASQGGISYEQYF. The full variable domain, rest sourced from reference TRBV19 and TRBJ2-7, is DGGITQSPKYLFRKEGQNVTLSCEQNLNHDAMYWYRQDPGQGLRLIYYSQIVNDFQKGDIAEGYSVSREKKESFPLTVTSAQKNPTAFYLCASQGGISYEQYFGPGTRLTVT.

For the CDR3, the DNA is TGTGCCAGCAGCCAACATAGCGGGGGCGACTCCTACGAGCAGTACTTC. It codes for CASSQHSGGDSYEQYF. The chain recombines TRBV6-2 or TRBV6-3 with TRBJ2-7; 9 bases line up with TRBD2. The V segment lost 6 bases and the J segment 0 bases; nucleotides outside the gene matches: 9. The CDR3 consists of 16 residues. The germline CDR1 and CDR2 sequences are MNHEY and SVGEGT.

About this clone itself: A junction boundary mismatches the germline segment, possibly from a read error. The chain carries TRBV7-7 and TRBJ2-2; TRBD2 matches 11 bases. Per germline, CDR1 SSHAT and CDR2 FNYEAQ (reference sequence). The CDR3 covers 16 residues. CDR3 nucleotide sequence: TGTGCTAGCAGCCCGCACCCCGGGACTAGCGGCGGGGAGCTGTTTTTT. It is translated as CASSPHPGTSGGELFF.